A single sample is the source of the 2 T cell receptor beta chains below, sequenced in a study of siplizumab effects on memory and regulatory T cells. The repertoire was sequenced with immunoSEQ multiplex PCR; TCRdb's copy has only in-frame clones and lacks some. Of some 46,000 clones in the sample, 85% to 95% were seen once. The sequencing input was CD8+ T cells sorted from blood. The receptors derive from a human donor in good health.

This chain links TRBV13 with TRBJ2-3, with D hard to call. V was pared by 4 bases and J by 4 bases, with 12 bases between. The length of the CDR3 is 14 residues. Per the germline V gene, CDR1 is PRHDT and CDR2 is FYEKMQ (reference sequence). This CDR3 reads CASSSPGPPDTQYF. The DNA of the CDR3 is TGTGCCAGCAGCTCCCCGGGTCCCCCAGATACGCAGTATTTT.

The rearrangement links TRBV5-1 to TRBJ2-3, with a tentative D call TRBD2 (7 bases). This CDR3 region has 17 residues. The V gene lost 5 bases and the J gene lost 1 base, with 20 bases spanning the gap. Germline lookup yields CDR1 SGHRS and CDR2 YFSETQ. The CDR3 protein is CASRSTGRATGTDTQYF. CDR3 DNA sequence: TGCGCCAGCAGATCCACAGGGAGGGCAACGGGCACAGATACGCAGTATTTT.